A single sample gave rise to the 21 T cell receptor beta chains below, sequenced in a study of patients and donors after allogeneic stem cell transplantation. Via MiXCR, TCRdb re-called the RT-PCR reads, giving one row per CDR3 protein. This table holds tens of thousands of distinct CDR3 sequences, approximately 49% found once. Source material: blood, either unsorted or a sorted T cell fraction (not recorded which). These receptors all stem from a human donor who was either an allogeneic HSCT recipient or a stem cell or donor lymphocyte infusion donor (not recorded which). It is not recorded whose cells these are; they may come from a transplant donor.

This clonotype came up a few times. The chain has TRBV15 and TRBJ2-7; 10 bases agree with TRBD2. The CDR3 contains 16 residues. After removal of 0 bases from V and 10 bases from J, the junction contained 12 bases not matched to a gene. The germline V gene has CDR1 LNHNV and CDR2 YYDKDF (reference sequence). The CDR3 nucleotides are TGTGCCACCAGCAGAGAGCCGGGACTAGCGAATAATACACAGTACTTC. Translation gives CATSREPGLANNTQYF. Full variable domain (remainder filled in from reference TRBV15 and TRBJ2-7): DAMVIQNPRYQVTQFGKPVTLSCSQTLNHNVMYWYQQKSSQAPKLLFHYYDKDFNNEADTPDNFQSRRPNTSFCFLDIRSPGLGDTAMYLCATSREPGLANNTQYFGPGTRLTVT.

The chain has TRBV12-3 or TRBV12-4 and TRBJ1-2; D is unresolved. Trimming pared 5 bases from V and 7 bases from J, leaving 5 bases between. This CDR3 is 10 amino acids long. CDR3 in amino acids: CASSSGGYTF. For the CDR3, the DNA is TGTGCCAGCAGTAGTGGTGGCTACACCTTC.

In its sample, this clonotype was seen a few times. The chain links TRBV2 to TRBJ1-2; 7 nucleotides align to TRBD1. Germline CDR1 is SNHLY and CDR2 is FYNNEI. This CDR3 is 14 amino acids long. V lost 6 bases, J lost 5 bases, and 9 bases stayed unmatched. The CDR3 DNA sequence: TGTGCCAGCAGCACCGGGACAGCCTTTTATGGCTACACCTTC. Translated: CASSTGTAFYGYTF.

This clonotype was picked up a small number of times. Here the CDR3 reads CASSPSKGQGNEKLFF. The DNA of the CDR3 is TGTGCCAGCAGCCCCTCGAAGGGACAGGGGAATGAAAAACTGTTTTTT. The chain employs TRBV3-1 and TRBJ1-4; 10 bases fit TRBD1. CDR1 is LGHDT and CDR2 is YNNKEL in the germline V gene (reference sequence). This CDR3 spans 16 amino acids. V gave up 4 bases and J gave up 5 bases; unmatched junction bases: 7. Filled out from reference TRBV3-1 and TRBJ1-4, the complete variable domain reads DTAVSQTPKYLVTQMGNDKSIKCEQNLGHDTMYWYKQDSKKFLKIMFSYNNKELIINETVPNRFSPKSPDKAHLNLHINSLELGDSAVYFCASSPSKGQGNEKLFFGSGTQLSVL.

V gene TRBV5-6 combines with J gene TRBJ1-5; the D gene is possibly TRBD1 (6 bases). Trimming left V 4 bases short and J 0 bases short, with 17 bases between. The CDR3 consists of 17 residues. Per the germline V gene, CDR1 is SGHDT and CDR2 is YYEEEE. The CDR3 DNA follows: TGTGCCAGCAGCGTGTTTGACAGGTCTTATAGCAATCAGCCCCAGCATTTT. It translates to CASSVFDRSYSNQPQHF. Looking up the rest from reference TRBV5-6 and TRBJ1-5 gives the full variable domain: DAGVTQSPTHLIKTRGQQVTLRCSPKSGHDTVSWYQQALGQGPQFIFQYYEEEERQRGNFPDRFSGHQFPNYSSELNVNALLLGDSALYLCASSVFDRSYSNQPQHFGDGTRLSIL.

This sequence joins TRBV4-3 and TRBJ1-5; D gene unclear. The length of the CDR3 is 15 residues. Germline V lookup: CDR1 LGHNA, CDR2 YSLEER. The ends were cut back, 0 bases at V and 3 bases at J, with 9 bases in the middle. The CDR3 nucleotides are TGCGCCAGCAGCCAAGAGCGGCGGATCAATCAGCCCCAGCATTTT. This encodes CASSQERRINQPQHF.

The CDR3 spells CASTQPGLASNEQFF. The CDR3 coding sequence is TGTGCCAGCACCCAACCGGGACTAGCGTCGAATGAGCAGTTCTTC. V usage is TRBV6-6 and J usage is TRBJ2-1; TRBD2 matches 10 bases. V lost 7 bases, J lost 7 bases, and 10 bases stayed unmatched. The length of the CDR3 is 15 residues. Germline CDR1 reads MNHNY; CDR2 reads SVGAGI (reference sequence).

The chain couples TRBV14 to TRBJ1-3, with a weak D call TRBD1 (5 bases). In germline, CDR1 is SGHDN, CDR2 FVKESK. V shed 0 bases and J shed 7 bases, with 16 bases lying between them. The CDR3 sequence is 16 residues long. This CDR3 is CASSQDRAPRGNTIYF. The DNA for the CDR3 is TGTGCCAGCAGCCAAGATAGGGCTCCTCGGGGGAACACCATATATTTT.

The chain is built from TRBV29-1 and TRBJ2-7, with 8 positions matching TRBD1. V dropped 6 bases and J dropped 2; count of bases not matched to a gene: 9. Germline V CDR1 and CDR2: SQVTM, ANQGSEA. This CDR3 is built from 14 residues. The CDR3 here is CSVPLGQGTYEQYF. The CDR3 DNA follows: TGCAGCGTACCGCTTGGACAGGGTACCTACGAGCAGTACTTC.

This clonotype appeared a single time. The V gene is TRBV7-2, the J gene TRBJ2-5; a weak D match, TRBD1 (5 bases). Trimming left V 5 bases short and J 4 bases short, with 17 bases between. In germline, CDR1 is SGHTA, CDR2 FQGNSA. This CDR3 region has 15 residues. In nucleotides, the CDR3 is TGTGCCAGCAGCCAAGTCACAGGTTTGGGAGAGACCCAGTACTTC. This encodes CASSQVTGLGETQYF.

There are a few counts of this clonotype. The genes are TRBV4-3 and TRBJ1-5; D is perhaps TRBD1 (6 bases). With 4 bases removed from V and 3 bases from J, the gap between germline ends came to 13 bases. The CDR3 consists of 15 residues. Germline-derived CDR1 and CDR2 are LGHNA and YSLEER. CDR3 nucleotides: TGCGCCAGCAGCCGAGAACAGGGTATCAATCAGCCCCAGCATTTT. As protein: CASSREQGINQPQHF.

This clonotype appeared a few times. This rearrangement joins TRBV12-3 or TRBV12-4 to TRBJ1-5; 9 bases match TRBD1. The CDR3 has 18 amino acids. J was trimmed by 0 bases and V by 3 bases; bases with no gene match: 9. CDR3 in DNA: TGTGCCAGCAGTTTCGACAGGGGGGGAAAATATAGCAATCAGCCCCAGCATTTT. Residues: CASSFDRGGKYSNQPQHF.

V usage is TRBV27 and J usage is TRBJ1-5, with TRBD1 as a possible D gene (5 bases). The germline V gene encodes CDR1 MNHEY and CDR2 SMNVEV (reference sequence). There are 13 residues in the CDR3. Trimming stripped 6 bases from V and 5 bases from J, with 11 bases between. The CDR3 region is CASSSDSYQPQHF. The CDR3 DNA reads TGTGCCAGCAGCTCTGACAGTTATCAGCCCCAGCATTTT.

The chain uses TRBV7-9 and TRBJ1-1, with 8 bases identical to TRBD1. V trimming: 7 bases; J trimming: 1 base; junction bases outside the gene matches: 5. This CDR3 comprises 14 residues. Germline CDR1 reads SEHNR; CDR2 reads FQNEAQ (reference sequence). This chain's CDR3 is CASTRTGTNTEAFF. Written as DNA, the CDR3 is TGTGCCAGCACCCGGACAGGGACGAACACTGAAGCTTTCTTT. Looking up the rest from reference TRBV7-9 and TRBJ1-1 gives the full variable domain: DTGVSQNPRHKITKRGQNVTFRCDPISEHNRLYWYRQTLGQGPEFLTYFQNEAQLEKSRLLSDRFSAERPKGSFSTLEIQRTEQGDSAMYLCASTRTGTNTEAFFGQGTRLTVV.

This clonotype was recorded many times. The chain has TRBV14 and TRBJ1-2; 9 bases are shared with TRBD1. CDR1 is SGHDN and CDR2 is FVKESK in the germline V gene. Losses at the gene ends were 3 bases for V and 4 bases for J; bases not matched to a gene: 6. The CDR3 length is 15 residues. CDR3 loop: CASSHGQQGAYGYTF. CDR3 in DNA: TGTGCCAGCAGCCATGGACAACAGGGGGCCTATGGCTACACCTTC.

This clonotype showed up just a few times. This rearrangement joins TRBV4-2 to TRBJ1-2; D unclear. Germline V CDR1 and CDR2: LGHNA, YNFKEQ. The CDR3 has 15 amino acids. Trimming removed 0 bases at V and 4 bases at J, with 12 bases between. CDR3 in DNA: TGTGCCAGCAGCCAAGATGTGGCAGGAGCCTATGGCTACACCTTC. It yields the protein CASSQDVAGAYGYTF.

This chain links TRBV12-3 or TRBV12-4 with TRBJ1-5; D ambiguous. V was clipped by 7 bases and J by 5 bases, with 9 bases between them. The CDR3 runs 12 residues. The CDR3 nucleotides are TGTGCCAGCACGAATAAATATCAGCCCCAGCATTTT. Protein: CASTNKYQPQHF.

The rearrangement joins TRBV14 to TRBJ1-2; D is undetermined. The CDR3 totals 15 residues. Germline lookup yields CDR1 SGHDN and CDR2 FVKESK. Trimming cost V 4 bases and J 0 bases, with 12 bases left between them. The CDR3 reads CASSRQRLPNYGYTF. The DNA for the CDR3 is TGTGCCAGCAGCCGCCAACGACTGCCTAACTATGGCTACACCTTC.

CDR3 sequence reads: CASSYGEGLSPLHF. The CDR3 DNA follows: TGTGCCAGCAGTTACGGGGAGGGACTCTCACCCCTCCACTTT. The chain has TRBV6-5 and TRBJ1-6, with a possible D match to TRBD1 (5 bases). From germline, CDR1 is MNHEY and CDR2 SVGAGI. The CDR3 length is 14 residues. V lost 2 bases and J 10 bases, leaving 12 bases between the germline ends.

This clonotype was seen a few times. The J gene is TRBJ1-4, the V gene TRBV20-1; no firm D call. In germline, CDR1 is DFQATT, CDR2 SNEGSKA (reference sequence). V was clipped by 3 bases and J by 8 bases, with 13 bases between them. The CDR3 is 13 residues long. CDR3 sequence: CSASPGLREKLFF. Written as DNA, the CDR3 is TGCAGTGCTAGCCCCGGCCTTAGGGAAAAACTGTTTTTT.

The DNA for the CDR3 is TGCGCCAGCAGTAGCCTTCGACAGGGCGCCTACGAGCAGTACTTC. The encoded protein is CASSSLRQGAYEQYF. The V and J genes are TRBV5-1 and TRBJ2-7; 7 bases are shared with TRBD1. The germline CDR1 and CDR2 sequences are SGHRS and YFSETQ. The CDR3 spans 15 residues. Trimming at V came to 5 bases and at J to 2 bases, leaving 10 bases not matched to a gene.